These T cell receptor beta chains were read from a single sample in a study of blood T cell repertoires in COVID-19. Clones were read by immunoSEQ multiplex PCR, and TCRdb kept only the in-frame ones, dropping some. This table has over 200,000 clones, 85% appearing once. The material sequenced was PBMCs or T cells enriched from blood (not recorded which). All receptors come from a man between 40 and 49 years old who had recovered from COVID-19. The CDR3 runs from the conserved cysteine through the conserved F or W. D genes are given only for firm matches. Expanded clones are given a class, and other clones once, few, many or no size at all.

NA	TRBJ1-3	TRBV4-1	TRBD1	TGCGCCAGCAGCCAAATTACCGGGACAGCAGGAAACACCATATATTTT	CASSQITGTAGNTIYF
NA	TRBJ2-5	TRBV5-4	TRBD1	TGTGCCAGCAGCTTGGGGACAGGGGTCTCGGAGACCCAGTACTTC	CASSLGTGVSETQYF
NA	TRBJ2-3	TRBV15	TRBD2	TGTGCCACCAGCAGGGAAGCGGGGGTCACAGATACGCAGTATTTT	CATSREAGVTDTQYF
once	TRBJ2-7	TRBV5-4	TRBD1	TGTGCCAGCAGCCCGGGACAGGGAATCGGCTACGAGCAGTACTTC	CASSPGQGIGYEQYF
NA	TRBJ1-2	TRBV15	NA	TGTGCCACCAGCAGAGGTGGGACTGCCTATGGCTACACCTTC	CATSRGGTAYGYTF
NA	TRBJ2-7	TRBV27	NA	TGTGCCAGCAGTTTAGTTGGCTTCAGCTCCTACGAGCAGTACTTC	CASSLVGFSSYEQYF
NA	TRBJ2-2	TRBV5-6	NA	TGTGCCAGCAGCACTTTGCCGCACACCGGGGAGCTGTTTTTT	CASSTLPHTGELFF
NA	TRBJ2-7	TRBV3-1/TRBV3-2	NA	TGTGCCAGCAGCCTAACGACTCACTCCTACGAGCAGTACTTC	CASSLTTHSYEQYF
NA	TRBJ1-4	TRBV9	NA	TGTGCCAGCAGCGTAGGACAGGTTAATGAAAAACTGTTTTTT	CASSVGQVNEKLFF
NA	TRBJ2-7	TRBV6-2/TRBV6-3	TRBD1	TGTGCCAGCAGTTCCGAGACAGGGGGTCAGTACTTC	CASSSETGGQYF
NA	TRBJ2-2	TRBV7-2	TRBD1	TGTGCCAGCAGCCCAAGGGACAGGGGTGGCACCGGGGAGCTGTTTTTT	CASSPRDRGGTGELFF
NA	TRBJ2-7	TRBV4-1	NA	TGCGCCAGCAGCCAACCCGCAGGGTCCGAGCAGTACTTC	CASSQPAGSEQYF
NA	TRBJ2-2	TRBV2	NA	TGTGCCAGCAGTGCCAGGGTCACCGGGGAGCTGTTTTTT	CASSARVTGELFF
NA	TRBJ2-7	TRBV7-3	TRBD2	TGTGCCAGCAGCTCTGGGACTAGCGGTGAGCAGTACTTC	CASSSGTSGEQYF
NA	TRBJ1-2	TRBV7-8	NA	TGTGCCAGCAGCTCACAAACAGGGTTCGGCTACACCTTC	CASSSQTGFGYTF
NA	TRBJ1-2	TRBV5-1	NA	TGCGCCAGCAGCTTGGTGGGAGGAGAGTATGGCTACACCTTC	CASSLVGGEYGYTF
NA	TRBJ2-3	TRBV5-6	NA	TGTGCCAGCAGCCTACCCACTTACGACACAGATACGCAGTATTTT	CASSLPTYDTDTQYF
NA	TRBJ2-7	TRBV11-3	TRBD2	TGTGCCAGCAGCTTAGACGCTAGCGGCTCCTACGAGCAGTACTTC	CASSLDASGSYEQYF
NA	TRBJ2-5	TRBV7-9	TRBD2	TGTGCCAGCAGCTTGGGGGGAGGGCCGGGCGTGACCCAGTACTTC	CASSLGGGPGVTQYF
NA	TRBJ2-1	TRBV13	TRBD1	TGTGCCAGCAGCTCCCGGACAGGGGCCTACAATGAGCAGTTCTTC	CASSSRTGAYNEQFF
NA	TRBJ1-2	TRBV12-3/TRBV12-4	TRBD1	TGTGCCAGCAACCTACAGGGGGAAGATGGCTACACCTTC	CASNLQGEDGYTF
NA	TRBJ1-2	TRBV7-6	TRBD1	TGTGCCAGCAGCACACAGGGGGCGTATGGCTACACCTTC	CASSTQGAYGYTF
NA	TRBJ2-3	TRBV5-6	NA	TGTGCCAGCAGCTTGCTAGGGGGTAGGCAGTATTTT	CASSLLGGRQYF
NA	TRBJ2-7	TRBV25-1	NA	TGTGCCAGCAGTGAACAGGGTAAGCAGTACTTC	CASSEQGKQYF
NA	TRBJ2-7	TRBV24-1	TRBD2	TGTGCCACCAGTGATCCAAGGACTAGCCGCGGGGAGCAGTACTTC	CATSDPRTSRGEQYF
few	TRBJ2-7	TRBV7-3	NA	TGTGCCAGCAGCTTGGGGCGGGACTACGAGCAGTACTTC	CASSLGRDYEQYF
NA	TRBJ1-4	TRBV30	NA	TGTGCCTGGAGTGTAGCAGAAAAACTGTTTTTT	CAWSVAEKLFF
NA	TRBJ1-2	TRBV7-2	TRBD1	TGTGCCAGCACCTACAGGGGAAATACTGGCTATGGCTACACCTTC	CASTYRGNTGYGYTF
NA	TRBJ2-7	TRBV12-3/TRBV12-4	NA	TGTGCCAGCAGTTTAGCGGGGCCTGGGGAGCAGTACTTC	CASSLAGPGEQYF
once	TRBJ2-3	TRBV25-1	TRBD1	TGTGCCAGCAGTCGCTCGACAGGGGGAGGCACCACAGATACGCAGTATTTT	CASSRSTGGGTTDTQYF
NA	TRBJ2-7	TRBV6-6	TRBD2	TGTGCCAGCAGCAAGATTGATCCGGGACTAGCGGGAGGGAGAGTTTACGAGCAGTACTTC	CASSKIDPGLAGGRVYEQYF
NA	TRBJ2-4	TRBV3-1/TRBV3-2	TRBD2	TGTGCCAGCAGCACTTGGACTAGCGGGAGGGGAAACATTCAGTACTTC	CASSTWTSGRGNIQYF
NA	TRBJ2-7	TRBV13	NA	TGTGCCAGCAGCCAGGGGAGGGGAAGAAGCGAGCAGTACTTC	CASSQGRGRSEQYF
NA	TRBJ1-1	TRBV11-2	TRBD1	TGTGCCAGCGGCGGGACAGGGGATAACACTGAAGCTTTCTTT	CASGGTGDNTEAFF
NA	TRBJ2-1	TRBV29-1	TRBD2	TGCAGCGTGGCCCTCCCGACTAGCGGCGGGAATGAGCAGTTCTTC	CSVALPTSGGNEQFF
NA	TRBJ2-1	TRBV11-3	TRBD2	TGTGCCAGCAGCGCACCGGGACTAGCGGGCAATGAGCAGTTCTTC	CASSAPGLAGNEQFF
NA	TRBJ1-5	TRBV4-2	NA	TGTGCCAGCAGACCGACAGGAGACAATCAGCCCCAGCATTTT	CASRPTGDNQPQHF
NA	TRBJ1-1	TRBV12-3/TRBV12-4	NA	TGTGCCAGCAGCCCCGAGTGGAACACTGAAGCTTTCTTT	CASSPEWNTEAFF
NA	TRBJ2-1	TRBV5-8	TRBD2	TGTGCCAGCAGCCCTGAAGGACTAGCGGGAGGGCCAGGCTACAATGAGCAGTTCTTC	CASSPEGLAGGPGYNEQFF
once	TRBJ1-5	TRBV6-1	NA	TGTGCCAGCAGTGAAGGGGGAGGGAGGAACGGTCAGCCCCAGCATTTT	CASSEGGGRNGQPQHF
few	TRBJ2-1	TRBV18	TRBD1	TGTGCCAGCTCCCGCCGGGACAGGACTTACAATGAGCAGTTCTTC	CASSRRDRTYNEQFF
few	TRBJ2-5	TRBV5-1	NA	TGCGCCAGCAGCTTGGTTGGCATCCAAGAGACCCAGTACTTC	CASSLVGIQETQYF
NA	TRBJ2-7	TRBV5-1	NA	TGCGCCAGCAGCTTGGCAGGCGGACTCCGACGAACAACCTACGAGCAGTACTTC	CASSLAGGLRRTTYEQYF
NA	TRBJ2-1	TRBV11-2	TRBD2	TGTGCCAGCAGCTTAGGCGGGAGCTCCTACAATGAGCAGTTCTTC	CASSLGGSSYNEQFF
NA	TRBJ2-3	TRBV2	TRBD2	TGTGCCAGCTTACTAGCGGAGATCACAGATACGCAGTATTTT	CASLLAEITDTQYF
NA	TRBJ1-1	TRBV14	TRBD1	TGTGCCAGCAGCCAATGGCAGGGGGCTGAAGCTTTCTTT	CASSQWQGAEAFF
NA	TRBJ1-1	TRBV6-5	TRBD1	TGTGCCAGCAGATACGCAGGGGGTAACATCCCGACTGAAGCTTTCTTT	CASRYAGGNIPTEAFF
NA	TRBJ1-5	TRBV10-3	TRBD1	TGTGCCACAAATTCAGGGGGAGTAAATCAGCCCCAGCATTTT	CATNSGGVNQPQHF
NA	TRBJ2-2	TRBV19	NA	TGTGCCAGTAGTACACGGACAGAGTACACCGGGGAGCTGTTTTTT	CASSTRTEYTGELFF
NA	TRBJ2-7	TRBV2	NA	TGTGCCAGCAGGGGGCCAGCCTTCTCCTACGAGCAGTACTTC	CASRGPAFSYEQYF